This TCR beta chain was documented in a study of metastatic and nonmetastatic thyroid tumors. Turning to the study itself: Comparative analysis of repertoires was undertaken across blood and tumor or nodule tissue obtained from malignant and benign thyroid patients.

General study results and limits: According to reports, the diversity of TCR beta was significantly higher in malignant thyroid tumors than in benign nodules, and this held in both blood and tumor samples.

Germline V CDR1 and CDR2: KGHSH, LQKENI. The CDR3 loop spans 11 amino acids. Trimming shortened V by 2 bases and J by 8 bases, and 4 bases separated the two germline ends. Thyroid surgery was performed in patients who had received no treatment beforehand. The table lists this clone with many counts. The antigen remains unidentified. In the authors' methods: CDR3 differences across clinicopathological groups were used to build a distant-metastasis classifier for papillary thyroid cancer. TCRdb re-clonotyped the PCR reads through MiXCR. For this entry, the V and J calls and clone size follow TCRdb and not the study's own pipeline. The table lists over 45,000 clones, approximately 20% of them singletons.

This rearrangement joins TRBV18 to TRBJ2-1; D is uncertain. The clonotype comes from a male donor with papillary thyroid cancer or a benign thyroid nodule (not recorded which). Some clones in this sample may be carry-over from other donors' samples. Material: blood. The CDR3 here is CASSPKDEQFF. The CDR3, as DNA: TGTGCCAGCTCACCAAAGGATGAGCAGTTCTTC.